Presented here are 18 T cell receptor beta chains from one specimen sequenced in a study of blood T cell repertoires in COVID-19. Sequencing used immunoSEQ multiplex PCR; TCRdb keeps in-frame clones, though not all of them. The sample includes about 150,000 clones, 75% to 85% seen only once; the top ten take over 10%. The sequencing input was peripheral blood. The receptor source for this set is a woman aged 55-70 years with COVID-19, enrolled during active disease.

This chain connects TRBV19 to TRBJ1-5, with 12 bases that match TRBD1. Germline CDR1 reads LNHDA; CDR2 reads SQIVND (reference sequence). This CDR3 comprises 16 residues. With 7 bases clipped from V and 7 bases from J, the junction kept 11 bases outside the gene matches. In nucleotides, the CDR3 is TGTGCCAGTACCCAGGGACAGGGGGCAGGAGGGCAGCCCCAGCATTTT. Protein: CASTQGQGAGGQPQHF.

The chain recombines TRBV7-3 with TRBJ2-6, with TRBD1 matching 7 bases. This CDR3 region has 19 residues. From germline, CDR1 is SGHTA and CDR2 FQGTGA. The trim removed 0 bases at V and 2 bases at J, leaving 10 bases unmatched. CDR3 amino acids: CASSLTVTGSLPGANVLTF. The CDR3 DNA reads TGTGCCAGCAGCTTAACGGTGACAGGGTCCCTCCCTGGGGCCAACGTCCTGACTTTC.

The chain joins TRBV5-1 to TRBJ2-3; 10 bases agree with TRBD2. CDR1 is SGHRS and CDR2 is YFSETQ in the germline V gene. J lost 0 bases, V lost 0 bases, and 4 bases had no gene match. This CDR3 has 17 residues. The CDR3, as DNA: TGCGCCAGCAGCTTGGCTAGCGGGGGCTTTAGCACAGATACGCAGTATTTT. Amino acid sequence: CASSLASGGFSTDTQYF.

This clone occurred once. This chain links TRBV20-1 with TRBJ1-4; perhaps TRBD1 as D (5 bases). The germline V and J ends were trimmed by 5 bases and 8 bases, with 9 bases remaining between them. The length of the CDR3 is 11 residues. Germline V gene data show CDR1 as DFQATT and CDR2 as SNEGSKA (reference sequence). CDR3 in amino acids: CSAGPGEKLFF. As DNA, the CDR3 is TGCAGTGCTGGACCAGGGGAAAAACTGTTTTTT.

CDR3 residues: CASSLEGVLDEQYV. The CDR3 nucleotides are TGCGCCAGCAGCTTGGAAGGGGTTCTAGACGAGCAGTACGTC. The chain joins TRBV5-1 to TRBJ2-7; D is perhaps TRBD1 (5 bases). With 0 bases removed from V and 5 bases from J, the gap between germline ends came to 12 bases. The V gene's germline CDR1 is SGHRS and CDR2 YFSETQ. The CDR3 runs to 14 residues.

This clone was found once. J is TRBJ1-2 and V is TRBV5-6; the D gene is possibly TRBD1 (5 bases). Trimming took off 1 base at V and 4 bases at J, with 11 bases between the two ends. Per germline, CDR1 SGHDT and CDR2 YYEEEE. The CDR3 has 14 amino acids. CDR3 sequence (DNA): TGTGCCAGCAGCTTGACAGGCTACTTCTATGGCTACACCTTC. Amino acid sequence: CASSLTGYFYGYTF.

The chain is built from TRBV7-2 and TRBJ1-5, with D unresolved. The CDR3 covers 15 residues. CDR1 SGHTA and CDR2 FQGNSA come from the germline V gene. V was pared by 1 base and J by 5 bases, with 12 bases between. Written as DNA, the CDR3 is TGTGCCAGCAGCTTAGTGTCGAGTCGGGATCAGCCCCAGCATTTT. Encoded protein: CASSLVSSRDQPQHF.

The chain joins TRBV18 to TRBJ2-7; 7 bases map to TRBD1. Unmatched junction bases numbered 4, after V lost 3 bases and J lost 2 bases. This CDR3 has 14 amino acids. Germline V gene lookup returns CDR1 KGHSH and CDR2 LQKENI. CDR3 sequence: CASSPGQGAYEQYF. For the CDR3, the DNA is TGTGCCAGCTCACCTGGGCAGGGGGCCTACGAGCAGTACTTC.

The genes are TRBV3-1 (or the pseudogene TRBV3-2) and TRBJ2-5, with D perhaps TRBD2 (6 bases). Germline V gene lookup returns CDR1 LGHDT and CDR2 YNNKEL (reference sequence). There are 16 residues in the CDR3. V lost 2 bases and J 2 bases, leaving 15 bases between the germline ends. The CDR3 here is CASSQRGGANQETQYF. Written as DNA, the CDR3 is TGTGCCAGCAGCCAACGTGGAGGGGCTAATCAAGAGACCCAGTACTTC.

The V call is TRBV18, the J call TRBJ1-2; TRBD1 matches 11 bases. The CDR3 runs to 17 residues. V trimming: 2 bases; J trimming: 0 bases; junction bases outside the gene matches: 5. Germline V gene lookup returns CDR1 KGHSH and CDR2 LQKENI. The CDR3 region is CASSPGQGALANYGYTF. In nucleotides, the CDR3 is TGTGCCAGCTCACCAGGACAGGGGGCTTTAGCTAACTATGGCTACACCTTC.

The chain uses TRBV3-1 (or the pseudogene TRBV3-2) and TRBJ1-2, with a tentative D call TRBD1 (5 bases). Trimming pared 1 base from V and 5 bases from J, leaving 20 bases between. The germline CDR1 and CDR2 sequences are LGHDT and YNNKEL (reference sequence). The CDR3 runs to 17 residues. The CDR3 sequence: CASSQAGTHSTTYGYTF. The CDR3 nucleotides read TGTGCCAGCAGCCAAGCCGGGACTCATTCCACTACTTATGGCTACACCTTC.

The chain couples TRBV30 to TRBJ1-1; tentatively, D is TRBD1 (6 bases). CDR3 length equals 16 residues. V was shortened by 1 base and J by 3 bases, with 18 bases between the two germline ends. The germline CDR1 and CDR2 sequences are GTSNPN and SVGIG (reference sequence). The CDR3 loop is CAWSGGRGRGDTEAFF. CDR3 nucleotides: TGTGCCTGGAGTGGAGGTAGGGGCAGGGGAGACACTGAAGCTTTCTTT.

This chain connects TRBV29-1 to TRBJ2-3, with TRBD2 identical over 10 bases. CDR1 SQVTM and CDR2 ANQGSEA come from the germline V gene. The V segment lost 4 bases and the J segment 7 bases; nucleotides outside the gene matches: 5. The CDR3 length is 13 residues. CDR3 sequence: CSVASGGTNTQYF. In DNA, the CDR3 is TGCAGCGTTGCTAGCGGGGGAACAAATACGCAGTATTTT.

This clone was seen more than once but under ten times. The V call is TRBV30, the J call TRBJ1-6, with 7 bases identical to TRBD1. Germline CDR1 is GTSNPN and CDR2 is SVGIG (reference sequence). This CDR3 is built from 12 residues. V shed 7 bases and J 5 bases; nucleotides not matched to a gene: 2. The CDR3 protein is CASGQNNSPLHF. The CDR3 DNA reads TGTGCCTCGGGACAGAATAATTCACCCCTCCACTTT. The full variable domain, its missing parts supplied by reference TRBV30 and TRBJ1-6, is SQTIHQWPATLVQPVGSPLSLECTVEGTSNPNLYWYRQAAGRGLQLLFYSVGIGQISSEVPQNLSASRPQDRQFILSSKKLLLSDSGFYLCASGQNNSPLHFGNGTRLTVT.

In nucleotides, the CDR3 is TGTGCCAGCAGCTTAACTAGGAACACTGAAGCTTTCTTT. Translation: CASSLTRNTEAFF. The chain employs TRBV7-6 and TRBJ1-1; D uncertain. CDR3 length: 13 amino acids. V was pared by 2 bases and J by 1 base, with 5 bases between. From germline, CDR1 is SGHVS and CDR2 FNYEAQ.

The V gene is TRBV4-2, the J gene TRBJ1-2, with TRBD1 matching 7 bases. The CDR3 contains 16 residues. With V trimmed by 2 bases and J by 8 bases, 14 bases remained unmatched. CDR1 is LGHNA, CDR2 YNFKEQ, per germline. The CDR3: CASSQLSSRGLGGYTF. CDR3 nucleotides: TGTGCCAGCAGCCAATTGAGTTCGAGGGGGCTAGGAGGCTACACCTTC.

The chain recombines TRBV27 with TRBJ1-2, with 8 bases fitting TRBD1. Germline CDR1 and CDR2: MNHEY and SMNVEV (reference sequence). With 3 bases clipped from V and 5 bases from J, the junction kept 17 bases outside the gene matches. The CDR3 totals 18 residues. CDR3 DNA: TGTGCCAGCAGTTTGTTTAGTTCGGCAGGGGGCCCCTCTTATGGCTACACCTTC. Its translation is CASSLFSSAGGPSYGYTF.

This clone was detected once. The rearrangement joins TRBV2 to TRBJ2-2; TRBD1 is a possible D gene (5 bases). The germline gives CDR1 SNHLY, CDR2 FYNNEI. V shed 5 bases and J shed 1 base, with 8 bases lying between them. The CDR3 consists of 14 residues. CDR3 nucleotides: TGTGCCAGCAGTCGAAGGGGGAACACCGGGGAGCTGTTTTTT. Its translation: CASSRRGNTGELFF. The full variable domain, with the rest looked up from reference TRBV2 and TRBJ2-2, is EPEVTQTPSHQVTQMGQEVILRCVPISNHLYFYWYRQILGQKVEFLVSFYNNEISEKSEIFDDQFSVERPDGSNFTLKIRSTKLEDSAMYFCASSRRGNTGELFFGEGSRLTVL.